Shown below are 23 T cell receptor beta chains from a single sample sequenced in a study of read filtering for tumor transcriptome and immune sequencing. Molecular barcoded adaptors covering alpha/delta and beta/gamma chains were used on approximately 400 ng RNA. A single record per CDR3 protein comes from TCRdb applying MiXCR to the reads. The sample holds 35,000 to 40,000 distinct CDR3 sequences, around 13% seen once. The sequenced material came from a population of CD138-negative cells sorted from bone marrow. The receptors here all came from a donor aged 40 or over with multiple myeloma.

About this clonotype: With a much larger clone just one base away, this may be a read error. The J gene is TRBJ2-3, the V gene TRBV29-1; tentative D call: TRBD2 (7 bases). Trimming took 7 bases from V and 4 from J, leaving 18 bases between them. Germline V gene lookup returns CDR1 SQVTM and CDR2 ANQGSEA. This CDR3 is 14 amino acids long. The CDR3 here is CSGLPGGGADTQYF. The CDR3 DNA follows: TGCAGCGGCCTACCGGGGGGCGGGGCAGATACGCAGTATTTT.

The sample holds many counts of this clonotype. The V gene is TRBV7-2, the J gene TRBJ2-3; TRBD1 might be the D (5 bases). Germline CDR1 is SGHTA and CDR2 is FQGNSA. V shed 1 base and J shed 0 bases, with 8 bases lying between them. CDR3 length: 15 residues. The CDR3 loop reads CASSLEGFSTDTQYF. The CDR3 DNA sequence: TGTGCCAGCAGCTTAGAGGGGTTTAGCACAGATACGCAGTATTTT.

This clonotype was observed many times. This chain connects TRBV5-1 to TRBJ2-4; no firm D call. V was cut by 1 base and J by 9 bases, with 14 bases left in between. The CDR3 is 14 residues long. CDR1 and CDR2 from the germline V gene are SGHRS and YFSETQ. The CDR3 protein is CASSLNPRASIQYF. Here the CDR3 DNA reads TGCGCCAGCAGCTTGAACCCCCGGGCCAGCATTCAGTACTTC.

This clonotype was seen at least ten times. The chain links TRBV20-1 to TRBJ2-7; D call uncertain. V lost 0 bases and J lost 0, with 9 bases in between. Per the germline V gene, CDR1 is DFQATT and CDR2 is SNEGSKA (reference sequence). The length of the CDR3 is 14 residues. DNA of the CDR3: TGCAGTGCTAGAGATAAGGTGAGCTCCTACGAGCAGTACTTC. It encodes CSARDKVSSYEQYF.

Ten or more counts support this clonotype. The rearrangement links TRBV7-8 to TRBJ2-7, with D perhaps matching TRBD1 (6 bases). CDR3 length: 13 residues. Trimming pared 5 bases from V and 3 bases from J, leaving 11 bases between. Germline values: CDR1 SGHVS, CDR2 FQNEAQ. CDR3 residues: CASSRTEGYEQYF. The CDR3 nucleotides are TGTGCCAGCAGCCGGACAGAAGGCTACGAGCAGTACTTC.

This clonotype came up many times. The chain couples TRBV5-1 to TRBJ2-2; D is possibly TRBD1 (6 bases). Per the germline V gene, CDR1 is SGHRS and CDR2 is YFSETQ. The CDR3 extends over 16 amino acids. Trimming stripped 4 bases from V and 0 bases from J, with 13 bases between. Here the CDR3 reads CASSPQGSTNTGELFF. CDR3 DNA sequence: TGCGCCAGCAGCCCTCAGGGGAGTACGAACACCGGGGAGCTGTTTTTT.

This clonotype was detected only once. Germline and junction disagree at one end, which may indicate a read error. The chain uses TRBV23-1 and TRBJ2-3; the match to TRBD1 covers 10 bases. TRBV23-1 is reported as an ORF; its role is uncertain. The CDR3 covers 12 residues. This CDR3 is CASSQSGTGENF. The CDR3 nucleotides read TGCGCCAGCAGTCAATCCGGGACAGGGGAGAATTTT.

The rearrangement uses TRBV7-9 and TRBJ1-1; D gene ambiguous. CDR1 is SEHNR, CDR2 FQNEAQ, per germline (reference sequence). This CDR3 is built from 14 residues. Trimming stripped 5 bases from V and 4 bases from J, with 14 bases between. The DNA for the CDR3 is TGTGCCAGCAGCCCCGGGTACTCGGGCACTGAAGCTTTCTTT. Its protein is CASSPGYSGTEAFF.

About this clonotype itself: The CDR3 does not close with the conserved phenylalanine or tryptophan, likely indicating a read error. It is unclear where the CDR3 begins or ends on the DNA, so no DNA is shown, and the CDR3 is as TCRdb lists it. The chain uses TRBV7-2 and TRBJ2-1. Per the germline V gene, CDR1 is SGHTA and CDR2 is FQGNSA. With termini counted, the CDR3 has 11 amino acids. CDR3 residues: CASSLLGEHFI.

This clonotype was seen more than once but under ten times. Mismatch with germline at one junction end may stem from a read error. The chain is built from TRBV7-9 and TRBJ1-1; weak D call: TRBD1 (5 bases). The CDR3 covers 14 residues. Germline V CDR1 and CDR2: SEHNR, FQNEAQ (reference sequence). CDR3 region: CASSSRDVNTGAFF. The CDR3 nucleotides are TGTGCCAGCAGCTCTCGGGACGTGAACACTGGAGCTTTCTTT.

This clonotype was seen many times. The CDR3 nucleotides read TGTGCCAGCAGCGTGACGGGAAGCACAGATACGCAGTATTTT. Protein: CASSVTGSTDTQYF. The chain couples TRBV27 to TRBJ2-3; D may be TRBD2 (5 bases). Trimming shortened V by 6 bases and J by 0 bases, and 10 bases separated the two germline ends. CDR1 is MNHEY, CDR2 SMNVEV, per germline (reference sequence). This CDR3 is built from 14 residues.

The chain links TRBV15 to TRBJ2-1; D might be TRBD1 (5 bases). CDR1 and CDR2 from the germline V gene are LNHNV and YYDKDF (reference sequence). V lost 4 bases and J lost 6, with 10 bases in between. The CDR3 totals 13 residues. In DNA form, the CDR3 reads TGTGCCACCAGCATCCAAGGGGTCAATGAGCAGTTCTTC. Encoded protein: CATSIQGVNEQFF.

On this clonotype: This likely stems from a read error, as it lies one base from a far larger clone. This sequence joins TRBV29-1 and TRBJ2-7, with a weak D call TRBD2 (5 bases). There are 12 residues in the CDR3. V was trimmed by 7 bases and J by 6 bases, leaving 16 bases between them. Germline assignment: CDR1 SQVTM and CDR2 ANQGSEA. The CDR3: CSALVRAVEQYF. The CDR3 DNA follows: TGCAGCGCCCTCGTCCGAGCGGTCGAGCAGTACTTC.

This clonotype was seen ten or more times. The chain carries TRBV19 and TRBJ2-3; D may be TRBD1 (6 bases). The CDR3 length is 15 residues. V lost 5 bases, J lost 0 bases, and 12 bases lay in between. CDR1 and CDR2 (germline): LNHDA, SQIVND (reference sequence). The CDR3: CASSYTGPSTDTQYF. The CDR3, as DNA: TGTGCCAGTAGTTACACAGGGCCAAGCACAGATACGCAGTATTTT.

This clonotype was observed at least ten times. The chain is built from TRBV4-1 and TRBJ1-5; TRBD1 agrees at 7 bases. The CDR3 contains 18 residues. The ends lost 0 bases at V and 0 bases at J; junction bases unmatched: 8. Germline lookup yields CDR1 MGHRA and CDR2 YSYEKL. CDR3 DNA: TGCGCCAGCAGCCAAGAACCTGGGACAGCGGATAGCAATCAGCCCCAGCATTTT. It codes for CASSQEPGTADSNQPQHF.

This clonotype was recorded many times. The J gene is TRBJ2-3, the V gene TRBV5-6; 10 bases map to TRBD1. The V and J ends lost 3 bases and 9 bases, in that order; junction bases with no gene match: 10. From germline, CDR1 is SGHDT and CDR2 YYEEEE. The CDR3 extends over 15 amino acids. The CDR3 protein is CASSSGQGTIITQYF. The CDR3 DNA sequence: TGTGCCAGCAGCTCGGGACAGGGGACTATTATAACGCAGTATTTT.

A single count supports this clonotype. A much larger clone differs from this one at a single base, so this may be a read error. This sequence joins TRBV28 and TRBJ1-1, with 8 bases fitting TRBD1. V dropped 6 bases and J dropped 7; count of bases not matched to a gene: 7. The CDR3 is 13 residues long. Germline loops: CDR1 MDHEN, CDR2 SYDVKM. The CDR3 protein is CASSLRQGFEAFF. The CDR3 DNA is TGTGCCAGCAGCCTGAGACAGGGGTTTGAAGCTTTCTTT.

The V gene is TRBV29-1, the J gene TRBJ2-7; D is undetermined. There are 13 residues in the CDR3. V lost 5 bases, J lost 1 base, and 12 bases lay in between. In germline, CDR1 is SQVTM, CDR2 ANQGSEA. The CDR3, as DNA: TGCAGCGTTTTCCGGGCGGAGTCCTACGAGCAGTACTTC. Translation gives CSVFRAESYEQYF.

For the CDR3, the DNA is TGTGCCAGCGCTAGGGCGGGAGACGCCGGGGAGCTGTTTTTT. Translation: CASARAGDAGELFF. The chain couples TRBV7-9 to TRBJ2-2; the match to TRBD2 covers 7 bases. The trim removed 8 bases at V and 6 bases at J, leaving 9 bases unmatched. CDR3 size: 14 residues. Per germline, CDR1 SEHNR and CDR2 FQNEAQ (reference sequence).

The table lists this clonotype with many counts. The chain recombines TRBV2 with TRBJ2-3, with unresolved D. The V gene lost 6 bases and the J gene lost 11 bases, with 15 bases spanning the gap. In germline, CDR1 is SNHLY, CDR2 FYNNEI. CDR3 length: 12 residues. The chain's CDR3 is CASRVLQGRQYF. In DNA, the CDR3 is TGTGCCAGCAGGGTACTCCAAGGTCGGCAGTATTTT. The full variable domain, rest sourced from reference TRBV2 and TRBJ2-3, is EPEVTQTPSHQVTQMGQEVILRCVPISNHLYFYWYRQILGQKVEFLVSFYNNEISEKSEIFDDQFSVERPDGSNFTLKIRSTKLEDSAMYFCASRVLQGRQYFGPGTRLTVL.

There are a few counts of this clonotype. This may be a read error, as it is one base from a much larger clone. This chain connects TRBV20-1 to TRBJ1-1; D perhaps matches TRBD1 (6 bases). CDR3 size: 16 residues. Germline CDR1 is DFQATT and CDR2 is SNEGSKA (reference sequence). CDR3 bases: TGCAGTGCTGGAGATTTTTCGGACAGCCATAACACTGAAGCTTTCTTT. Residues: CSAGDFSDSHNTEAFF.

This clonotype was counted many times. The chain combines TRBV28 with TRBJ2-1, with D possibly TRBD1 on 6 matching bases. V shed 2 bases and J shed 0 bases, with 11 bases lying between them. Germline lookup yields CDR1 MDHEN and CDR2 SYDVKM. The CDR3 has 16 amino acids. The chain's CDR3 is CASSLPDRSSYNEQFF. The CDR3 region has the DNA TGTGCCAGCAGTTTACCAGACAGGAGCTCCTACAATGAGCAGTTCTTC.

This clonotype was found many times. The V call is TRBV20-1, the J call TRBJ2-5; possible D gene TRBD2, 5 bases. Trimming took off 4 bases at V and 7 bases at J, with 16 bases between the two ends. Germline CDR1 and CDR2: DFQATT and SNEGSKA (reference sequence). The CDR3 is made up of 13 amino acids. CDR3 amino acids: CSAIKSTAGTQYF. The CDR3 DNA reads TGCAGTGCTATCAAATCGACCGCGGGGACCCAGTACTTC.